These 26 T cell receptor beta chains came from one sample sequenced in a study of cytotoxic CD8 clonotypes in ibrutinib-treated CLL (dated by TCRdb to the early 2020s). Libraries were built with the immunoSEQ multiplex PCR assay. Held by TCRdb, this immuneACCESS table contains in-frame sequences only and omits some clones. Under half of the omission traces to an unresolved V gene where checked; the cause of the rest is unknown. For this sample there are fewer than 400,000 clones; over 60% appear just once. The top ten clonotypes cover roughly 6% of the sample. The material sequenced was PBMCs, taken after 36 months of ibrutinib treatment. The receptors originated from a human donor with chronic lymphocytic leukemia.

This clone has only one observation. CDR3 amino acids: CASSKRQGWSSYEQYF. CDR3 nucleotides: TGTGCCAGCTCTAAGAGACAGGGATGGAGCTCCTACGAGCAGTACTTC. V and J are TRBV7-8 and TRBJ2-7, with TRBD1 matching over 7 bases. Per germline, CDR1 SGHVS and CDR2 FQNEAQ. J gave up 0 bases and V 8 bases, and 13 bases lay outside the gene matches. This CDR3 has 16 residues.

V gene TRBV7-6 combines with J gene TRBJ1-1; no definite D call. The CDR3 is made up of 13 amino acids. V lost 5 bases and J 9 bases, leaving 16 bases between the germline ends. The germline gives CDR1 SGHVS, CDR2 FNYEAQ. The CDR3 loop is CASSPTFQEKAFF. In DNA, the CDR3 is TGTGCCAGCAGCCCGACTTTCCAGGAAAAAGCTTTCTTT.

V usage is TRBV19 and J usage is TRBJ1-3; no reliable D call. Trimming took 0 bases from V and 4 from J, leaving 10 bases between them. This CDR3 spans 15 amino acids. Germline values: CDR1 LNHDA, CDR2 SQIVND (reference sequence). CDR3 coding DNA: TGTGCCAGTAGTATAGATGGGTCGGGAGGAAACACCATATATTTT. Translating it yields CASSIDGSGGNTIYF.

This clone came up once. This sequence joins TRBV5-1 and TRBJ2-2; 9 nucleotides align to TRBD1. The CDR3 is made up of 14 amino acids. V lost 2 bases to trimming and J lost 6 bases; unmatched junction nucleotides: 2. Per the germline V gene, CDR1 is SGHRS and CDR2 is YFSETQ. CDR3 coding DNA: TGCGCCAGCAGCTTCGGGACAGGGCCCGGGGAGCTGTTTTTT. Translated, it gives CASSFGTGPGELFF.

The chain uses TRBV4-3 and TRBJ2-7; 12 nucleotides agree with TRBD2. Germline V lookup: CDR1 LGHNA, CDR2 YSLEER. The trim removed 3 bases at V and 4 bases at J, leaving 4 bases unmatched. The CDR3 extends over 15 amino acids. CDR3: CASSQTSGSWYEQYF. CDR3 bases: TGCGCCAGCAGCCAGACTAGCGGGAGTTGGTACGAGCAGTACTTC.

This clone was counted between two and nine times. This chain's CDR3 is CASSPFYEQYF. DNA of the CDR3: TGTGCCAGCAGCCCGTTTTACGAGCAGTACTTC. V gene TRBV7-9 combines with J gene TRBJ2-7; D remains unclear. The CDR3 spans 11 residues. CDR1 SEHNR and CDR2 FQNEAQ come from the germline V gene (reference sequence). V was pared by 5 bases and J by 4 bases, with 6 bases between.

J is TRBJ2-3 and V is TRBV5-4; no firm D call. The CDR3 is 14 amino acids. The germline gives CDR1 SGHNT, CDR2 YYREEE (reference sequence). The germline V and J ends were trimmed by 0 bases and 2 bases, with 7 bases remaining between them. CDR3 bases: TGTGCCAGCAGCTTGGCCGGACCCACAGATACGCAGTATTTT. It yields the protein CASSLAGPTDTQYF.

This clone was recorded once. The chain recombines TRBV5-1 with TRBJ2-7; 7 nucleotides match TRBD1. Germline CDR1 SGHRS, CDR2 YFSETQ. This CDR3 contains 13 residues. V trimming: 3 bases; J trimming: 7 bases; junction bases outside the gene matches: 7. CDR3 protein: CASSSAGGAEQYF. In DNA, the CDR3 is TGCGCCAGCAGCTCGGCAGGGGGAGCAGAGCAGTACTTC.

The chain recombines TRBV6-1 with TRBJ2-7; TRBD2 agrees at 7 bases. Germline V gene sequence: CDR1 MNHNS, CDR2 SASEGT. Trimming cost V 7 bases and J 3 bases; bases outside gene matches: 0. The CDR3 has 11 amino acids. The CDR3 protein is CASTGGYEQYF. CDR3 in DNA: TGTGCCAGCACGGGGGGCTACGAGCAGTACTTC.

The table lists this clone with a few counts. The rearrangement uses TRBV6-1 and TRBJ1-5; maybe TRBD1 (6 bases). V was shortened by 2 bases and J by 3 bases, with 11 bases between the two germline ends. Germline loops: CDR1 MNHNS, CDR2 SASEGT. The CDR3 sequence is 15 residues long. CDR3 loop: CASSEMTGHNQPQHF. In DNA, the CDR3 is TGTGCCAGCAGTGAAATGACGGGACACAATCAGCCCCAGCATTTT.

The chain links TRBV6-5 to TRBJ2-1; no clear D gene. The ends were cut back, 0 bases at V and 1 base at J, with 7 bases in the middle. The CDR3 runs 15 residues. Germline assignment: CDR1 MNHEY and CDR2 SVGAGI. CDR3 DNA: TGTGCCAGCAGTTACTCATGGCCGTCCTACAATGAGCAGTTCTTC. It yields the protein CASSYSWPSYNEQFF.

In DNA form, the CDR3 reads TGCAGTGCTAGAGTGAAGGATGAGCAGTACTTC. This sequence encodes CSARVKDEQYF. The chain is built from TRBV20-1 and TRBJ2-7, with D unclear. Germline CDR1 DFQATT, CDR2 SNEGSKA (reference sequence). The CDR3 covers 11 residues. V lost 1 base and J 7 bases, leaving 8 bases between the germline ends.

This sequence joins TRBV10-3 and TRBJ2-3; TRBD2 aligns across 11 bases. Per the germline V gene, CDR1 is ENHRY and CDR2 is SYGVKD. CDR3 length: 14 residues. The junction had 4 bases not matched to a gene; V was cut back by 9 bases and J by 2 bases. For the CDR3, the DNA is TGTGCCATATCGACTAGCGGGGACACAGATACGCAGTATTTT. It yields the protein CAISTSGDTDTQYF.

The rearrangement joins TRBV14 to TRBJ2-7, with D tentatively TRBD1 (6 bases). This CDR3 region has 13 residues. Looked up from germline, CDR1 is SGHDN and CDR2 is FVKESK. The germline V and J ends were trimmed by 5 bases and 3 bases, with 11 bases remaining between them. The CDR3 here is CASSEGTYYEQYF. CDR3 in DNA: TGTGCCAGCAGCGAAGGGACATACTACGAGCAGTACTTC.

This chain's CDR3 is CASSPDTSNYNEQFF. The CDR3 nucleotides read TGTGCCAGCAGCCCCGACACATCCAACTACAATGAGCAGTTCTTC. V is TRBV7-8 and J is TRBJ2-1; no definite D call. This CDR3 has 15 residues. V was clipped by 5 bases and J by 3 bases, with 14 bases between them. The germline CDR1 and CDR2 sequences are SGHVS and FQNEAQ.

This clone came up a few times. CDR3: CASSPRASGRALNGELFF. In DNA form, the CDR3 reads TGTGCCAGCAGCCCCAGGGCTAGCGGGAGGGCCCTGAACGGGGAGCTGTTTTTT. The chain is built from TRBV11-2 and TRBJ2-2, with 12 bases lining up with TRBD2. The CDR3 spans 18 residues. Germline trimming cut 5 bases from V and 7 bases from J; bases unmatched to any gene: 14. Germline V gene data show CDR1 as SGHAT and CDR2 as FQNNGV.

The genes are TRBV19 and TRBJ2-2, with a weak D call TRBD2 (6 bases). There are 14 residues in the CDR3. CDR1 is LNHDA, CDR2 SQIVND, per germline (reference sequence). The V end was cut by 7 bases, the J end by 4 bases, with 13 bases between. The CDR3 region is CASNLAHFTGELFF. The CDR3 bases are TGTGCCAGTAATCTAGCGCACTTCACCGGGGAGCTGTTTTTT.

The chain couples TRBV6-5 to TRBJ1-6; TRBD1 is a possible D gene (6 bases). The CDR3 loop spans 13 amino acids. Germline CDR1 is MNHEY and CDR2 is SVGAGI. Trimming took off 10 bases at V and 8 bases at J, with 15 bases between the two ends. The CDR3, as DNA: TGTGCCACCAAAACAGGGTTGTATTCACCCCTCCACTTT. Its translation: CATKTGLYSPLHF.

V and J are TRBV7-6 and TRBJ2-3; D unclear. This CDR3 is built from 13 residues. CDR1 is SGHVS, CDR2 FNYEAQ, per germline. The V end lost 4 bases, the J end lost 4 bases, and 9 bases lay between the germline ends. The chain's CDR3 is CASSSSPPDTQYF. The CDR3, as DNA: TGTGCCAGCAGCTCATCCCCACCAGATACGCAGTATTTT.

The chain employs TRBV6-5 and TRBJ2-7; no reliable D call. Trimming removed 0 bases at V and 1 base at J, with 10 bases between. The CDR3 is 15 residues long. CDR1 MNHEY and CDR2 SVGAGI come from the germline V gene. As DNA, the CDR3 is TGTGCCAGCAGTTACTCCCGGGTCCGGTCCTACGAGCAGTACTTC. This translates into CASSYSRVRSYEQYF.

This chain joins TRBV29-1 and TRBJ2-3; D remains ambiguous. The CDR3 consists of 13 residues. V lost 5 bases and J 6 bases, leaving 15 bases between the germline ends. Germline lookup yields CDR1 SQVTM and CDR2 ANQGSEA. DNA for the CDR3: TGCAGCGTTCCCGCAATATTGGCGGATACGCAGTATTTT. It translates to CSVPAILADTQYF.

In DNA form, the CDR3 reads TGTGCCAGCAGCTTGGGACAGGGGAAATGGGGCTACACCTTC. Protein: CASSLGQGKWGYTF. V and J are TRBV5-6 and TRBJ1-2; 8 positions match TRBD1. Germline CDR1 reads SGHDT; CDR2 reads YYEEEE. V was clipped by 0 bases and J by 8 bases; unmatched bases: 6. The CDR3 runs to 14 residues.

This clone was seen a handful of times. The rearrangement links TRBV5-1 to TRBJ2-5; 7 bases align to TRBD2. Germline values: CDR1 SGHRS, CDR2 YFSETQ. The CDR3 covers 15 residues. The V and J ends lost 2 bases and 1 base, in that order; junction bases with no gene match: 5. The CDR3 DNA is TGCGCCAGCAGCTTTGTCGCGGGGGTCCAAGAGACCCAGTACTTC. This translates into CASSFVAGVQETQYF.

The chain uses TRBV7-2 and TRBJ2-5; the D gene is possibly TRBD2 (6 bases). This CDR3 spans 15 amino acids. V dropped 5 bases and J dropped 5 bases, with 18 bases sitting between them. Germline lookup yields CDR1 SGHTA and CDR2 FQGNSA. Here the CDR3 DNA reads TGTGCCAGCAGCCTGGGGGGTGCTGGGGCTGAGACCCAGTACTTC. Protein sequence: CASSLGGAGAETQYF.

V and J are TRBV25-1 and TRBJ2-1; 9 bases align to TRBD2. Germline CDR1 reads MGHDK; CDR2 reads SYGVNS. The CDR3 runs to 17 residues. The V and J ends lost 2 bases and 5 bases, in that order; junction bases with no gene match: 10. The DNA of the CDR3 is TGTGCCAGCAGTGAAAGGGGGCTAGCGGGACTTAACAATGAGCAGTTCTTC. Protein sequence: CASSERGLAGLNNEQFF.

The J gene is TRBJ1-5, the V gene TRBV5-8; D not certain. V lost 6 bases to trimming and J lost 9 bases, with 13 bases between them. Germline V gene sequence: CDR1 SGHTS, CDR2 YDEGEE. The length of the CDR3 is 12 residues. The CDR3 DNA follows: TGTGCCAGCACGGACTCACGTGGGCCCCAGCATTTT. It specifies CASTDSRGPQHF.